The entry below gives a single T cell receptor (beta chain) sequence along with its context. Its specificity is not known. With V trimmed by 0 bases and J by 0 bases, 5 bases remained unmatched. Germline CDR1 reads SGHRS; CDR2 reads YFSETQ. CDR3 length: 16 residues. These data come from a study of T cells in Graves' hyperthyroidism and ophthalmopathy. Study context: It was at initial diagnosis, before any treatment, that peripheral blood was collected. Study findings and constraints: Onset of ophthalmopathy came a median roughly 6.4 months after the model predicted it. Among clonotypes expanded in thyroid above 0.001, most were also found in blood.

Fresh peripheral blood, 8 to 10 ml, was the source of the PBMCs. Amplification of TCR beta CDR3 regions used RNA as the template. The HTBI primer set served for first-round RT-PCR of the TCR CDR3. In TCRdb, the multiplex PCR reads were re-called with MiXCR into one record per CDR3 protein. Among 500,000 or so distinct CDR3 sequences listed, more than 15% were seen once. This TCR came from a woman aged 18-29 years with Graves' ophthalmopathy. Sequences were obtained from blood. This rearrangement joins TRBV5-1 to TRBJ2-7; 8 bases are shared with TRBD2. Written as DNA, the CDR3 is TGCGCCAGCAGCTTGGACGGGGGGGGGGACTCCTACGAGCAGTACTTC. Its translation is CASSLDGGGDSYEQYF.